This entry describes one TCR beta chain. The junction departs from the called germline gene at one end, perhaps through a read error. The sample originates from a study of CD8 T cells in Susac syndrome. The germline gives CDR1 MNHEY, CDR2 SMNVEV (reference sequence). The CDR3 has 11 amino acids. The control group consisted of healthy donors matched for age and sex. RNA totalling about 0.5 to 1 ug underwent reverse transcription with random hexamers. An immunoSEQ multiplex PCR generated amplified TCR beta CDR3 products spanning 54 Vbeta and 13 Jbeta. TCRdb processed the immunoSEQ multiplex PCR reads anew with MiXCR; each CDR3 protein has one entry. Of 100,000 or so distinct CDR3 sequences in the sample, around 90% were seen once.

This clonotype was obtained from a human donor in good health. What was sequenced was CD4+ T cells from PBMCs. The J gene is TRBJ2-3, the V gene TRBV27; the D gene is possibly TRBD2 (5 bases). DNA of the CDR3: TGTGCCAGCGGGAGCAAAGATACGCAGTATTTT. The encoded protein is CASGSKDTQYF.